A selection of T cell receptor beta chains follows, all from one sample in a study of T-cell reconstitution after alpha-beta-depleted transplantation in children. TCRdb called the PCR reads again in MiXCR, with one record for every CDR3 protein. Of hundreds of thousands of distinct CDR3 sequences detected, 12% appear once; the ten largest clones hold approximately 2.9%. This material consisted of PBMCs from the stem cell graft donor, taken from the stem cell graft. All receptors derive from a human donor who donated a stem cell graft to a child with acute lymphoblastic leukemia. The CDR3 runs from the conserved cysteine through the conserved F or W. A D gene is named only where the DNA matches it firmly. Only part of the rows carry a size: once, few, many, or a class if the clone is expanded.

CASTLSTGVSGELFF TGTGCCAGCACCCTTAGTACAGGGGTGTCCGGGGAGCTGTTTTTT many TRBJ2-2 TRBD1 TRBV7-9
CASSPRGKPNVLTF TGTGCCAGCAGCCCCCGAGGCAAGCCCAACGTCCTGACTTTC many TRBJ2-6 - TRBV28
CASSQDSIGNRDYGNTIYF TGCGCCAGCAGCCAAGACTCTATTGGTAACAGGGATTACGGAAACACCATATATTTT many TRBJ1-3 - TRBV4-3
CSAQEIAGRTGELFF TGCAGCGCTCAAGAGATAGCGGGAAGGACCGGGGAGCTGTTTTTT many TRBJ2-2 TRBD2 TRBV29-1
CSAPERGSPGELFF TGCAGTGCTCCTGAAAGGGGGTCCCCCGGGGAGCTGTTTTTT many TRBJ2-2 - TRBV20-1
CASSLAEEQEDYQPQHF TGTGCCAGCAGCTTAGCCGAGGAACAGGAAGATTATCAGCCCCAGCATTTT many TRBJ1-5 - TRBV7-9
CASSTLGGNTEAFF TGTGCCAGTAGTACCCTTGGGGGAAACACTGAAGCTTTCTTT many TRBJ1-1 - TRBV19
CASSVGLYYEQYF TGTGCCAGCAGTGTAGGTCTATACTACGAGCAGTACTTC many TRBJ2-7 - TRBV2
CSATFREYQHF TGCAGTGCTACCTTCAGGGAGTACCAGCATTTT many TRBJ1-5 - TRBV20-1
CASSLGGRGNYGYTF TGTGCCAGCAGTTTAGGGGGCAGGGGGAACTATGGCTACACCTTC many TRBJ1-2 TRBD1 TRBV12-3/TRBV12-4
CSARDRGRETGELFF TGCAGTGCTAGGGACAGGGGACGTGAAACCGGGGAGCTGTTTTTT many TRBJ2-2 TRBD1 TRBV20-1
CASSRIAGGRSYNEQFF TGTGCCAGCTCCCGGATAGCGGGGGGGCGTTCCTACAATGAGCAGTTCTTC many TRBJ2-1 TRBD2 TRBV18
CASSLRTGRKEQYF TGTGCCAGCAGTTTGAGGACAGGGCGAAAGGAGCAGTACTTC few TRBJ2-7 TRBD1 TRBV27
CAISALGTGVGYTF TGTGCCATCAGCGCACTGGGGACAGGGGTTGGCTACACCTTC many TRBJ1-2 TRBD1 TRBV10-3
CASSLAGKGELFF TGCGCCAGCAGCTTAGCAGGGAAAGGGGAGCTGTTTTTT many TRBJ2-2 - TRBV5-1
CASSLFGGGYGYTF TGTGCCAGCAGTTTATTCGGGGGCGGCTATGGCTACACCTTC - TRBJ1-2 - TRBV6-2/TRBV6-3
CASSLTGEKLFF TGTGCCAGCAGTTTGACAGGGGAAAAACTGTTTTTT many TRBJ1-4 TRBD1 TRBV27
CASSLVVQGWELFF TGTGCCAGCAGCTTAGTAGTCCAGGGATGGGAGCTGTTTTTT many TRBJ2-2 - TRBV7-9
CSAPRRDIHEQYF TGCAGTGCCCCCCGGCGGGACATCCACGAGCAGTACTTC many TRBJ2-7 - TRBV20-1
CASSIGTGAQNEQFF TGTGCCAGCAGTATAGGGACAGGGGCGCAGAATGAGCAGTTCTTC - TRBJ2-1 TRBD1 TRBV12-3/TRBV12-4
CASRIQGGNEQFF TGTGCCAGCAGAATACAGGGCGGCAATGAGCAGTTCTTC many TRBJ2-1 - TRBV6-1
CASPVSSYEQYF TGCGCCAGCCCGGTTAGCTCCTACGAGCAGTACTTC many TRBJ2-7 - TRBV4-3
CASRPRPYPEKTNTGELFF TGTGCCAGTCGTCCACGCCCGTACCCCGAAAAAACGAACACCGGGGAGCTGTTTTTT many TRBJ2-2 - TRBV19
CAIESGADTQYF TGTGCCATCGAAAGTGGCGCAGATACGCAGTATTTT many TRBJ2-3 - TRBV10-3
CASSLARADRLQETQYF TGCGCCAGCAGCTTGGCCAGGGCCGACAGACTCCAAGAGACCCAGTACTTC many TRBJ2-5 - TRBV5-1
CASSWGAKAYEQYF TGTGCCAGCAGCTGGGGAGCGAAAGCCTACGAGCAGTACTTC many TRBJ2-7 - TRBV11-2
CASSPSGTVSSYEQYF TGTGCCAGCAGCCCCTCGGGGACAGTCAGCTCCTACGAGCAGTACTTC many TRBJ2-7 TRBD1 TRBV4-2
CATSPRGGTGNQPQHF TGTGCCACCAGTCCCAGAGGGGGGACGGGCAATCAGCCCCAGCATTTT many TRBJ1-5 - TRBV24-1
CASGFGTNEQFF TGTGCTAGTGGTTTCGGGACGAATGAGCAGTTCTTC many TRBJ2-1 - TRBV12-5
CASRQGTSTNEKLFF TGTGCCAGCAGGCAGGGGACTTCAACTAATGAAAAACTGTTTTTT many TRBJ1-4 - TRBV27
CSAPRSSYEQYF TGCAGTGCCCCAAGGAGCTCCTACGAGCAGTACTTC many TRBJ2-7 - TRBV20-1
CASSQRGGAEAFF TGCGCCAGCAGCCAAAGGGGGGGGGCTGAAGCTTTCTTT - TRBJ1-1 - TRBV4-3
CSARDRDRRQFF TGCAGTGCTAGAGATCGGGACAGGCGCCAGTTCTTC many TRBJ2-1 TRBD1 TRBV20-1
CSVEGGNDGYTF TGCAGCGTTGAAGGGGGAAATGATGGCTACACCTTC many TRBJ1-2 - TRBV29-1
CSVAWDTEAFF TGCAGCGTTGCATGGGATACTGAAGCTTTCTTT many TRBJ1-1 - TRBV29-1
CSARGLSGSQETQYF TGCAGTGCTAGAGGCCTCTCGGGATCTCAAGAGACCCAGTACTTC many TRBJ2-5 - TRBV20-1
CSASGLRGGPDTQYF TGCAGTGCCAGTGGTTTGAGGGGGGGACCAGATACGCAGTATTTT many TRBJ2-3 - TRBV20-1
CASSSLAAEGTQYF TGTGCCAGCTCATCACTAGCGGCCGAGGGTACGCAGTATTTT few TRBJ2-3 TRBD2 TRBV18
CASSRAYEQYF TGTGCCAGCAGCCGCGCCTACGAGCAGTACTTC many TRBJ2-7 - TRBV14
CASSLSGSGTDTQYF TGTGCCAGCAGCTTAAGCGGGAGCGGCACAGATACGCAGTATTTT many TRBJ2-3 TRBD2 TRBV11-2
CASSSDRIPYEQYF TGTGCCAGCAGCTCGGACAGAATCCCCTACGAGCAGTACTTC many TRBJ2-7 - TRBV7-2
CASSSTSGSGTDTQYF TGTGCCAGCAGCTCAACTAGCGGGAGCGGGACAGATACGCAGTATTTT many TRBJ2-3 TRBD2 TRBV7-2
CASSPGNLYYSNQPQHF TGTGCCAGCAGCCCAGGGAACCTTTATTATAGCAATCAGCCCCAGCATTTT - TRBJ1-5 - TRBV12-3/TRBV12-4
CASSESGSNQPQHF TGCGCCAGCAGCGAATCAGGGTCTAATCAGCCCCAGCATTTT many TRBJ1-5 - TRBV5-1
CSASLRVSYEQYF TGCAGTGCTAGCCTCAGGGTCTCCTACGAGCAGTACTTC many TRBJ2-7 - TRBV20-1